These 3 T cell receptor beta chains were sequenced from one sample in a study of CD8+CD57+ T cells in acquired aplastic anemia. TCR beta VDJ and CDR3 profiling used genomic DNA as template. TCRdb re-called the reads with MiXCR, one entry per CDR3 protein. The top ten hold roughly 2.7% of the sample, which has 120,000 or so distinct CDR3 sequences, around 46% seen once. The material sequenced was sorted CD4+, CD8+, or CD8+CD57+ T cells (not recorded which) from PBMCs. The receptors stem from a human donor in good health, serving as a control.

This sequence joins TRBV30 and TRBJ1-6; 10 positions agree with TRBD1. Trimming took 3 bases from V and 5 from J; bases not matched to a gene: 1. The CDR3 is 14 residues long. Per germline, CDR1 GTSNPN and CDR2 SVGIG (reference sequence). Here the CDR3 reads CAWRGTGDNSPLHF. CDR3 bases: TGTGCCTGGAGGGGGACAGGGGATAATTCACCCCTCCACTTT.

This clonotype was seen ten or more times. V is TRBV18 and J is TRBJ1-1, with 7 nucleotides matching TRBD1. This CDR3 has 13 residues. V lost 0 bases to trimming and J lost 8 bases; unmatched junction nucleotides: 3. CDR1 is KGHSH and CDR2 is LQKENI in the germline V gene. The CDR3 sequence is CASSPPTGFEAFF. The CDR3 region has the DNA TGTGCCAGCTCACCACCGACAGGGTTCGAAGCTTTCTTT.

The CDR3 loop reads CASSTSGGGTYEQYF. CDR3 in DNA: TGTGCCAGTAGCACTAGCGGGGGGGGAACCTACGAGCAGTACTTC. The V call is TRBV7-2, the J call TRBJ2-7, with 13 bases identical to TRBD2. The J segment lost 2 bases and the V segment lost 9 bases, leaving 7 bases of the junction unmatched. CDR3 length equals 15 residues. Per germline, CDR1 SGHTA and CDR2 FQGNSA. Full variable domain (remainder filled in from reference TRBV7-2 and TRBJ2-7): GAGVSQSPSNKVTEKGKDVELRCDPISGHTALYWYRQSLGQGLEFLIYFQGNSAPDKSGLPSDRFSAERTGGSVSTLTIQRTQQEDSAVYLCASSTSGGGTYEQYFGPGTRLTVT.